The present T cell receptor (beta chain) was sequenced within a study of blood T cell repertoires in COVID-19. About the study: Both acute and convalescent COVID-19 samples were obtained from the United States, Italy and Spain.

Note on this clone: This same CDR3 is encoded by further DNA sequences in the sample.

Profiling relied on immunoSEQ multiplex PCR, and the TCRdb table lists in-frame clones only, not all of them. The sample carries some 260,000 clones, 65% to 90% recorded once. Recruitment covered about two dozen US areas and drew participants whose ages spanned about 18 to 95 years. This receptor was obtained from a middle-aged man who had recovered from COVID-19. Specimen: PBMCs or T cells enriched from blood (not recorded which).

CDR3 nucleotide sequence: TGTGCCAGCAGCTTAGTTAGCGGGTCCTCCTACGAGCAGTACTTC. Residues: CASSLVSGSSYEQYF. The chain is built from TRBV11-2 and TRBJ2-7, with 7 bases that match TRBD2. The CDR3 length is 15 residues. The ends lost 1 base at V and 0 bases at J; junction bases unmatched: 3. Germline V gene lookup returns CDR1 SGHAT and CDR2 FQNNGV.